These T cell receptor beta chains were read from a single sample in a study of neoadjuvant nivolumab and ipilimumab in lung cancer. Sequenced by immunoSEQ multiplex PCR; TCRdb stores in-frame clones only, minus some. Among fewer than 35,000 clones listed, approximately 90% were seen once. Here the sequenced sample was peripheral blood, taken after neoadjuvant nivolumab, alone or with ipilimumab, at or shortly before surgery. The source is an adult with non-small cell lung cancer. The conserved cysteine and the conserved F or W are not part of the CDR3 here.

J	V	CDR3
TRBJ1-1	TRBV11-2	ASSSSGGWTEAF
TRBJ2-1	TRBV2	ASSASVSGAYNEQF
TRBJ2-7	TRBV5-1	ASSLGLASSYEQY
TRBJ1-1	TRBV18	ASSPGTGNSEAF
TRBJ1-4	TRBV2	ASSEARKLF
TRBJ1-1	TRBV2	ARENGEHAGVDF
TRBJ2-3	TRBV6-1	ASSLGDVTDTQY
TRBJ2-7	TRBV9	ASSGGQGLGYEQY
TRBJ1-1	TRBV20-1	SAIKNTEAF
TRBJ2-3	TRBV11-2	ASSLVAGGVDTQY
TRBJ1-5	TRBV9	ASSVGPDQPQH
TRBJ1-2	TRBV25-1	ASSAPGGSYGYT
TRBJ1-6	TRBV5-5	ASSWDRGNSPLH
TRBJ2-3	TRBV5-8	ASSSQVSEVDTQY
TRBJ2-2	TRBV6-5	ASRSTGAGELF
TRBJ1-2	TRBV5-4	ASSLRGTGRRANYGYT
TRBJ1-5	TRBV5-6	ASSLLSGYSNQPQH
TRBJ2-7	TRBV14	ASSRDTTYEQY
TRBJ2-5	TRBV2	ASSERGVQGPGTQY
TRBJ2-7	TRBV4-1	ASSQDHGGRQGEQY
TRBJ1-1	TRBV5-1	ASRPSGGGPSEAF
TRBJ2-1	TRBV5-4	ASSLGGFDNEQF
TRBJ2-2	TRBV6-1	ASSLGTGELF
TRBJ2-7	TRBV6-1	ASSEGPGTAYEQY
TRBJ1-2	TRBV1	TSSQVRGAWSYGYT
TRBJ2-5	TRBV18	ASSPPLAGETQY
TRBJ2-5	TRBV14	ASSQESRGETQY
TRBJ2-2	TRBV7-3	ATRLTGDTGELF
TRBJ1-6	TRBV7-3	ASSLTGSSPLH
TRBJ1-5	TRBV5-1	ASRAEGGNQPQH
TRBJ2-3	TRBV6-1	ASSGGDGRTDTQY
TRBJ2-7	TRBV4-2	ASSQERAQSYEQY
TRBJ2-5	TRBV19	ASSSGGTKETQY
TRBJ1-6	TRBV18	ASSFQGANDNSPLH
TRBJ2-1	TRBV27	ASSTPTRKSYNEQF
TRBJ2-7	TRBV7-9	ASSLSGTGEQY